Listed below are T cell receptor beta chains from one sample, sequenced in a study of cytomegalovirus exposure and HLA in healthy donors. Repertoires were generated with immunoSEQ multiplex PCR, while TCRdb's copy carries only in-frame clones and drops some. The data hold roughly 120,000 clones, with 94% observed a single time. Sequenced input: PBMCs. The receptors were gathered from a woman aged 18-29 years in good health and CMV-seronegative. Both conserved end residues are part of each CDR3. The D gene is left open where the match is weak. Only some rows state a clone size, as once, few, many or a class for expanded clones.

CDR3aa: CASRARGAQSRGYTF; CDR3nt: TGTGCCAGCAGGGCTCGGGGGGCACAAAGTCGTGGCTACACCTTC; v_gene: TRBV28; d_gene: -; abundance: -; j_gene: TRBJ1-2
CDR3aa: CASSEAGTDYGYTF; CDR3nt: TGTGCCAGCAGTGAGGCCGGGACTGACTATGGCTACACCTTC; v_gene: TRBV2; d_gene: -; abundance: -; j_gene: TRBJ1-2
CDR3aa: CASSLWAGGNEKLFF; CDR3nt: TGTGCCAGCAGTTTATGGGCAGGGGGTAATGAAAAACTGTTTTTT; v_gene: TRBV28; d_gene: TRBD1; abundance: -; j_gene: TRBJ1-4
CDR3aa: CASSHSPGQGDEKLFF; CDR3nt: TGCGCCAGCAGCCATTCTCCGGGACAGGGCGATGAAAAACTGTTTTTT; v_gene: TRBV4-1; d_gene: TRBD1; abundance: -; j_gene: TRBJ1-4
CDR3aa: CASSDVGANEQFF; CDR3nt: TGCGCCAGCAGTGATGTGGGGGCCAATGAGCAGTTCTTC; v_gene: TRBV10-2; d_gene: -; abundance: -; j_gene: TRBJ2-1
CDR3aa: CASSPSGAIYNEQFF; CDR3nt: TGCGCCAGCAGCCCGAGCGGAGCGATATACAATGAGCAGTTCTTC; v_gene: TRBV5-1; d_gene: -; abundance: -; j_gene: TRBJ2-1
CDR3aa: CASSFGARTNTGELFF; CDR3nt: TGTGCCAGCAGTTTTGGGGCACGTACGAACACCGGGGAGCTGTTTTTT; v_gene: TRBV28; d_gene: -; abundance: -; j_gene: TRBJ2-2
CDR3aa: CASSYSRRGLYEQYF; CDR3nt: TGTGCCAGCAGTTACTCGCGTCGGGGTCTCTACGAGCAGTACTTC; v_gene: TRBV6-5; d_gene: -; abundance: -; j_gene: TRBJ2-7
CDR3aa: CASSLGLTSGSKGSLHEQYF; CDR3nt: TGTGCCAGCAGCTTAGGCCTTACTAGCGGGAGTAAGGGTAGTCTCCACGAGCAGTACTTC; v_gene: TRBV13; d_gene: TRBD2; abundance: -; j_gene: TRBJ2-7
CDR3aa: CASSRYGTGDTMRMNTEAFF; CDR3nt: TGTGCCAGTAGTAGGTATGGGACAGGGGATACGATGCGGATGAACACTGAAGCTTTCTTT; v_gene: TRBV19; d_gene: TRBD1; abundance: once; j_gene: TRBJ1-1
CDR3aa: CASSRGYQPQHF; CDR3nt: TGTGCCAGCTCCCGGGGGTATCAGCCCCAGCATTTT; v_gene: TRBV19; d_gene: -; abundance: -; j_gene: TRBJ1-5
CDR3aa: CASSELQGSDTEAFF; CDR3nt: TGCGCCAGCAGCGAGCTTCAGGGGAGCGACACTGAAGCTTTCTTT; v_gene: TRBV5-1; d_gene: -; abundance: -; j_gene: TRBJ1-1
CDR3aa: CASSTRTSGRGNEQFF; CDR3nt: TGCGCCAGCAGCACCCGGACTAGCGGGAGGGGAAATGAGCAGTTCTTC; v_gene: TRBV4-1; d_gene: TRBD2; abundance: -; j_gene: TRBJ2-1
CDR3aa: CASSDWGERSDEQFF; CDR3nt: TGTGCCAGCAGTGACTGGGGGGAGCGGAGCGATGAGCAGTTCTTC; v_gene: TRBV27; d_gene: -; abundance: -; j_gene: TRBJ2-1
CDR3aa: CASSVSGFSYNEQFF; CDR3nt: TGTGCCAGCAGTGTAAGCGGGTTCTCCTACAATGAGCAGTTCTTC; v_gene: TRBV9; d_gene: -; abundance: once; j_gene: TRBJ2-1
CDR3aa: CASSMGRGQFVPEAFF; CDR3nt: TGTGCCAGTAGTATGGGCAGGGGGCAGTTCGTACCTGAAGCTTTCTTT; v_gene: TRBV19; d_gene: TRBD1; abundance: -; j_gene: TRBJ1-1
CDR3aa: CASSEGNTEAFF; CDR3nt: TGTGCCAGCAGTGAGGGGAACACTGAAGCTTTCTTT; v_gene: TRBV28; d_gene: -; abundance: -; j_gene: TRBJ1-1
CDR3aa: CASSLLTGEGDTF; CDR3nt: TGTGCCAGCAGCTTATTGACAGGGGAAGGGGACACCTTC; v_gene: TRBV7-9; d_gene: TRBD1; abundance: -; j_gene: TRBJ1-2
CDR3aa: CASSPSGGRLNGELFF; CDR3nt: TGTGCCAGCAGTCCCAGCGGGGGGCGCCTAAACGGGGAGCTGTTTTTT; v_gene: TRBV28; d_gene: TRBD2; abundance: -; j_gene: TRBJ2-2
CDR3aa: CASSYSTGQNYGYTF; CDR3nt: TGTGCCAGCAGTTATTCAACAGGTCAGAACTATGGCTACACCTTC; v_gene: TRBV6-5; d_gene: -; abundance: -; j_gene: TRBJ1-2
CDR3aa: CSSGGFGVQETQYF; CDR3nt: TGCAGCTCGGGGGGGTTTGGGGTCCAAGAGACCCAGTACTTC; v_gene: TRBV29-1; d_gene: TRBD2; abundance: -; j_gene: TRBJ2-5
CDR3aa: CASSARDHLGGTEAFF; CDR3nt: TGTGCCAGCAGTGCCCGGGACCACTTGGGGGGCACTGAAGCTTTCTTT; v_gene: TRBV6-1; d_gene: -; abundance: once; j_gene: TRBJ1-1
CDR3aa: CSVGVQGREADTQYF; CDR3nt: TGCAGCGTGGGGGTCCAGGGGAGGGAAGCAGATACGCAGTATTTT; v_gene: TRBV29-1; d_gene: -; abundance: once; j_gene: TRBJ2-3
CDR3aa: CASSLTGTRGPDTQYF; CDR3nt: TGCGCCAGCAGCTTGACTGGGACTAGGGGCCCAGATACGCAGTATTTT; v_gene: TRBV5-1; d_gene: TRBD2; abundance: -; j_gene: TRBJ2-3
CDR3aa: CASTLIPTDYGYTF; CDR3nt: TGCGCCAGCACCTTAATTCCCACGGACTATGGCTACACCTTC; v_gene: TRBV5-1; d_gene: -; abundance: -; j_gene: TRBJ1-2
CDR3aa: CASSYGQNTEAFF; CDR3nt: TGTGCCAGCAGTTACGGACAGAACACTGAAGCTTTCTTT; v_gene: TRBV6-5; d_gene: -; abundance: once; j_gene: TRBJ1-1
CDR3aa: CASTQSPGQYAGYTF; CDR3nt: TGTGCCAGCACCCAAAGTCCCGGACAGTATGCTGGCTACACCTTC; v_gene: TRBV7-6; d_gene: -; abundance: -; j_gene: TRBJ1-2
CDR3aa: CASSWGDSGNTIYF; CDR3nt: TGCGCCAGCAGCTGGGGGGACTCTGGAAACACCATATATTTT; v_gene: TRBV5-1; d_gene: -; abundance: -; j_gene: TRBJ1-3
CDR3aa: CASSPVAYEQYF; CDR3nt: TGTGCCAGCAGCCCGGTAGCCTACGAGCAGTACTTC; v_gene: TRBV28; d_gene: -; abundance: -; j_gene: TRBJ2-7
CDR3aa: CATSRERSGGTEAFF; CDR3nt: TGTGCCACCAGCAGAGAGCGGTCGGGGGGCACTGAAGCTTTCTTT; v_gene: TRBV15; d_gene: -; abundance: once; j_gene: TRBJ1-1
CDR3aa: CASTPLQTGVYGYTF; CDR3nt: TGTGCCAGCACCCCCTTGCAGACGGGGGTCTATGGCTACACCTTC; v_gene: TRBV7-9; d_gene: -; abundance: -; j_gene: TRBJ1-2
CDR3aa: CASIPARGGLDTQYF; CDR3nt: TGTGCCAGCATCCCGGCGCGGGGGGGCTTAGATACGCAGTATTTT; v_gene: TRBV7-9; d_gene: TRBD2; abundance: once; j_gene: TRBJ2-3
CDR3aa: CATGGVLSESFF; CDR3nt: TGTGCCACCGGGGGGGTTTTATCGGAGTCTTTCTTT; v_gene: TRBV15; d_gene: -; abundance: -; j_gene: TRBJ1-1
CDR3aa: CASSLASDSSYNEQFF; CDR3nt: TGTGCCAGCAGCTTGGCGTCGGACAGCTCCTACAATGAGCAGTTCTTC; v_gene: TRBV5-8; d_gene: -; abundance: -; j_gene: TRBJ2-1
CDR3aa: CASTWASGRRDEQFF; CDR3nt: TGTGCCAGCACTTGGGCTAGCGGGAGGAGGGATGAGCAGTTCTTC; v_gene: TRBV5-4; d_gene: TRBD2; abundance: once; j_gene: TRBJ2-1
CDR3aa: CASSGSGAGVNYGYTF; CDR3nt: TGTGCCAGCAGTGGGAGCGGGGCAGGGGTTAACTATGGCTACACCTTC; v_gene: TRBV6-1; d_gene: -; abundance: -; j_gene: TRBJ1-2
CDR3aa: CASSYRGRSYEQYF; CDR3nt: TGTGCCAGTAGTTACAGGGGACGCTCCTACGAGCAGTACTTC; v_gene: TRBV19; d_gene: TRBD1; abundance: -; j_gene: TRBJ2-7